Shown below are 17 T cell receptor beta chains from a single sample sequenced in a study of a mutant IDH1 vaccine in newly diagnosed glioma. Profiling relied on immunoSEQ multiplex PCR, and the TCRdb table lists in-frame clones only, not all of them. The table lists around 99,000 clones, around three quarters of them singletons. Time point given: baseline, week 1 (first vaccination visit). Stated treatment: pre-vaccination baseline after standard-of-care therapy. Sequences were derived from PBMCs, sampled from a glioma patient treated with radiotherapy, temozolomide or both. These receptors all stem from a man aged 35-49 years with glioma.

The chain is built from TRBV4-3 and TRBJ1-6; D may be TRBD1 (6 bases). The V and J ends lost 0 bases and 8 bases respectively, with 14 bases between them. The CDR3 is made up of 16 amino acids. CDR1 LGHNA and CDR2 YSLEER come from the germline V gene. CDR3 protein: CASSQERQAPDSPLHF. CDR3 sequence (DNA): TGCGCCAGCAGCCAAGAGCGACAGGCCCCTGATTCACCCCTCCACTTT.

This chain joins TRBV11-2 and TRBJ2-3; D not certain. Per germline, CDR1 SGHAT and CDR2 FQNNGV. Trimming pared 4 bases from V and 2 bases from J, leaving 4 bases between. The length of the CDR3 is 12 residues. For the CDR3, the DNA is TGTGCCAGCAGCTGGGCCACAGATACGCAGTATTTT. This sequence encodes CASSWATDTQYF.

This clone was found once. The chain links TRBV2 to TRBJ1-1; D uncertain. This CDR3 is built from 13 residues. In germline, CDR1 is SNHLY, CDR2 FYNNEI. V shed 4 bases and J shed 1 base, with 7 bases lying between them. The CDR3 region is CASSADWNTEAFF. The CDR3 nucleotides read TGTGCCAGCAGTGCAGATTGGAACACTGAAGCTTTCTTT. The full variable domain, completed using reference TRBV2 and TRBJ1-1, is EPEVTQTPSHQVTQMGQEVILRCVPISNHLYFYWYRQILGQKVEFLVSFYNNEISEKSEIFDDQFSVERPDGSNFTLKIRSTKLEDSAMYFCASSADWNTEAFFGQGTRLTVV.

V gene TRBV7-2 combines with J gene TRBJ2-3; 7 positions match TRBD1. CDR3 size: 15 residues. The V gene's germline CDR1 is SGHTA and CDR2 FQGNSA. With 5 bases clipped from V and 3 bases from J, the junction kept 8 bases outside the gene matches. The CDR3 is CASSPTGFATDTQYF. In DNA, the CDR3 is TGTGCCAGCAGCCCGACAGGGTTCGCTACAGATACGCAGTATTTT.

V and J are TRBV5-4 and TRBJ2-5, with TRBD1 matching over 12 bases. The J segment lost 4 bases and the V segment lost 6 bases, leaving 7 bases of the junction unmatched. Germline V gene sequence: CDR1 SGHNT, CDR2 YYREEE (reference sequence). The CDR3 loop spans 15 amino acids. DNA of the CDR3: TGTGCCAGCAACCCTTCGGGACAGGGGGCAGAGACCCAGTACTTC. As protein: CASNPSGQGAETQYF.

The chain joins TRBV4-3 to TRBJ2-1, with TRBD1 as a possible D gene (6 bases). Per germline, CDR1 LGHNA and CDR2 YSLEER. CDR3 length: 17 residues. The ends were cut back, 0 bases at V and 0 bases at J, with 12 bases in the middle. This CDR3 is CASSQDLGASSYNEQFF. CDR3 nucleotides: TGCGCCAGCAGCCAAGATCTGGGGGCGAGCTCCTACAATGAGCAGTTCTTC.

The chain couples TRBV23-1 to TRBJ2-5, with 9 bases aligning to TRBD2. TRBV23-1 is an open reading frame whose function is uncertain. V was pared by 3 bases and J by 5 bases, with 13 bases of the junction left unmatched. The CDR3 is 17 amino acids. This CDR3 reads CASSHRKPLAGLETQYF. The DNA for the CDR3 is TGCGCCAGCAGTCATCGCAAACCTCTAGCGGGATTGGAGACCCAGTACTTC.

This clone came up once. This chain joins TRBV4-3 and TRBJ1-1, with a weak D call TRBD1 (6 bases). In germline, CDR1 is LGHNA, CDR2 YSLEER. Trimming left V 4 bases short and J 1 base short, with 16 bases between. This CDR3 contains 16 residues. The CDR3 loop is CASSLTGLVKNTEAFF. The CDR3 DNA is TGCGCCAGCAGCCTAACAGGGTTAGTAAAGAACACTGAAGCTTTCTTT.

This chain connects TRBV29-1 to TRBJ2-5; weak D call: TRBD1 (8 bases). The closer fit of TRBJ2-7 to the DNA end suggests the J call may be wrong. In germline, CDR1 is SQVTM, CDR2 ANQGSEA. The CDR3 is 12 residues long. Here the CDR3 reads CSPNRGGHEQYF. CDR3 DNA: TGCAGCCCCAACAGGGGGGGACACGAGCAGTACTTC.

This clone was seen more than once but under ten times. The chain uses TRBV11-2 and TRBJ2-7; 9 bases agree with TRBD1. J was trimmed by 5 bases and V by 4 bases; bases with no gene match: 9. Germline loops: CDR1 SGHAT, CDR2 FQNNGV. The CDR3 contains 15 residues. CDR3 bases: TGTGCCAGCAGCTATTCCCGGACAGGGGTGAACGAGCAGTACTTC. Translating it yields CASSYSRTGVNEQYF.

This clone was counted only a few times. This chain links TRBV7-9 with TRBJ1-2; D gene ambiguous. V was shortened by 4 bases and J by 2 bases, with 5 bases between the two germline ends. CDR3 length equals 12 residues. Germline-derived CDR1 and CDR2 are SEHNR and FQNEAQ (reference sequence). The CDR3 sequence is CASSSPNYGYTF. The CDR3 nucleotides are TGTGCCAGCAGCTCCCCAAACTATGGCTACACCTTC.

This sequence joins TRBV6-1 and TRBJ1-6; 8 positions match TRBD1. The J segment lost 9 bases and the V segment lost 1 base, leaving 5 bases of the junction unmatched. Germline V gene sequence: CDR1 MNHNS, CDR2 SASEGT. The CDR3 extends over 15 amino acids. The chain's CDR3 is CASSEGDRPSSPLHF. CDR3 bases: TGTGCCAGCAGTGAAGGGGACAGGCCATCTTCACCCCTCCACTTT.

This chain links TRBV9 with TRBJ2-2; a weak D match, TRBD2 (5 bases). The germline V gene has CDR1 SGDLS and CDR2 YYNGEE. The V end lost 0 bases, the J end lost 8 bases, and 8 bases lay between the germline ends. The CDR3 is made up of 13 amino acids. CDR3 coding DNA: TGTGCCAGCAGCGTAGGAGGGCCTGGGGAGCTGTTTTTT. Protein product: CASSVGGPGELFF.

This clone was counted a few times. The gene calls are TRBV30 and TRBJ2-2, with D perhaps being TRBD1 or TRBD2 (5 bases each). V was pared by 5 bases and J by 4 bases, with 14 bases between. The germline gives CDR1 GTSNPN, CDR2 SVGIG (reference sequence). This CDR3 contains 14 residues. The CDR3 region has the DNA TGTGCCTGGGGTCGGGACCCGGCCACCGGGGAGCTGTTTTTT. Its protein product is CAWGRDPATGELFF.

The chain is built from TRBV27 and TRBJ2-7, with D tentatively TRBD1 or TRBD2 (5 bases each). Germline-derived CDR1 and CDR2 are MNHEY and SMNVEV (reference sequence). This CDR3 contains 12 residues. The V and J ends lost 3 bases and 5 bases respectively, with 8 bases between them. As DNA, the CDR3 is TGTGCCAGCAGTTTTGGGGGTCACGAGCAGTACTTC. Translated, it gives CASSFGGHEQYF.

CDR3 sequence: CASSEGRNYGYTF. CDR3 nucleotides: TGTGCCAGCAGCGAGGGTAGGAACTATGGCTACACCTTC. This rearrangement joins TRBV9 to TRBJ1-2; D ambiguous. There are 13 residues in the CDR3. CDR1 is SGDLS, CDR2 YYNGEE, per germline. V lost 3 bases and J 2 bases, leaving 8 bases between the germline ends.

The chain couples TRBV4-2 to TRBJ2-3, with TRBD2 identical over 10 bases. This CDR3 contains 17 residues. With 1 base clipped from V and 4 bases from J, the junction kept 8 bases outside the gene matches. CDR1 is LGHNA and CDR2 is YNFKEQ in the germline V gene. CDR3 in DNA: TGTGCCAGCAGCCAAGCTCTAGCGGGGGCGGGGGCAGATACGCAGTATTTT. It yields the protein CASSQALAGAGADTQYF.